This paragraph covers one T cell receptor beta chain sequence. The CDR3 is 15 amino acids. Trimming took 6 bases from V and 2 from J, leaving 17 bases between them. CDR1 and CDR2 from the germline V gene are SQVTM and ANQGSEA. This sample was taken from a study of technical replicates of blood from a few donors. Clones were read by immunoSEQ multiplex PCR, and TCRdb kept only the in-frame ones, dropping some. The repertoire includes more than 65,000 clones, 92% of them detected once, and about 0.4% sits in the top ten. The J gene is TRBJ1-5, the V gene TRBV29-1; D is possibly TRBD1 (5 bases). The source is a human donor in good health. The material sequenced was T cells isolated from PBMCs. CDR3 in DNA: TGCAGCGTGCGGGAGACAAGAGGGGGCAATCAGCCCCAGCATTTT. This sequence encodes CSVRETRGGNQPQHF.